One sample yielded the 29 T cell receptor beta chains listed below, sequenced in a study of shared clonotypes between healthy human individuals. Generated by immunoSEQ multiplex PCR, the TCRdb table keeps only in-frame clones and is missing some. Found here are some 2,000,000 clones, approximately 95% of them singletons; the top ten hold around 0.13%. The sequencing input was naive CD4+ T cells sorted from blood. The subset was: CD45RA+ positively selected. These receptors all stem from a man younger than 35 in good health.

In the case of this clone: Other DNA sequences from this sample encode an identical CDR3 as well. V usage is TRBV10-2 and J usage is TRBJ1-1; TRBD1 might be the D (5 bases). This CDR3 has 13 amino acids. Trimming cost V 6 bases and J 5 bases, with 13 bases left between them. Germline loops: CDR1 WSHSY, CDR2 SAAADI. The chain's CDR3 is CASSDPGGTEAFF. CDR3 DNA: TGCGCCAGCAGCGACCCCGGGGGAACTGAAGCTTTCTTT.

The chain employs TRBV28 and TRBJ2-2; perhaps TRBD1 as D (6 bases). Deletions cut 4 bases from V and 7 bases from J, with 16 bases between. Germline V gives CDR1 MDHEN, CDR2 SYDVKM. This CDR3 has 15 amino acids. The CDR3 protein is CASSSTGRGHGELFF. The CDR3 bases are TGTGCCAGCAGTTCCACTGGCAGGGGCCACGGGGAGCTGTTTTTT. Full variable domain (remainder filled in from reference TRBV28 and TRBJ2-2): DVKVTQSSRYLVKRTGEKVFLECVQDMDHENMFWYRQDPGLGLRLIYFSYDVKMKEKGDIPEGYSVSREKKERFSLILESASTNQTSMYLCASSSTGRGHGELFFGEGSRLTVL.

V is TRBV10-1 and J is TRBJ2-7; D possibly corresponds to TRBD2 (6 bases). V dropped 9 bases and J dropped 5 bases, with 20 bases sitting between them. CDR3 length: 14 residues. Germline V CDR1 and CDR2: WNHNN, SYGVQD (reference sequence). CDR3 DNA sequence: TGCGCCAGTTCCTCTTTAGCGGCGTCGGACGAGCAGTACTTC. Encoded protein: CASSSLAASDEQYF.

As regards this clone: The sample contains more than one DNA sequence encoding this CDR3. The gene calls are TRBV7-2 and TRBJ1-5; D is ambiguous. V lost 1 base, J lost 4 bases, and 5 bases lay in between. Germline CDR1 SGHTA, CDR2 FQGNSA. The CDR3 is 13 amino acids. The CDR3 nucleotides read TGTGCCAGCAGCTTAGTATCGAATCAGCCCCAGCATTTT. Translated: CASSLVSNQPQHF.

The chain is built from TRBV30 and TRBJ1-6; no firm D call. This CDR3 region has 12 residues. Deletions cut 1 base from V and 9 bases from J, with 7 bases between. CDR1 and CDR2 from the germline V gene are GTSNPN and SVGIG (reference sequence). The chain's CDR3 is CAWSASSSPLHF. The CDR3, as DNA: TGTGCCTGGAGTGCCAGCAGTTCACCCCTCCACTTT.

The CDR3 region has the DNA TGCAGCGTTTCAGACCAGGGCCTCCAAGAGACCCAGTACTTC. This encodes CSVSDQGLQETQYF. The genes are TRBV29-1 and TRBJ2-5; D is perhaps TRBD1 (5 bases). The CDR3 extends over 14 amino acids. Trimming removed 5 bases at V and 1 base at J, with 14 bases between. Germline CDR1 and CDR2: SQVTM and ANQGSEA.

This chain connects TRBV6-4 to TRBJ1-1; no clear D. Between the trimmed V and J ends, which lost 6 bases and 0 bases, there was a span of 11 bases. CDR3 length: 14 residues. CDR1 is MRHNA and CDR2 is SNTAGT in the germline V gene. CDR3 in amino acids: CASRVSPMNTEAFF. The CDR3 DNA reads as TGTGCCAGCAGGGTTTCCCCTATGAACACTGAAGCTTTCTTT.

The chain carries TRBV11-3 and TRBJ2-5; possible D gene TRBD1, 5 bases. In germline, CDR1 is SGHNT, CDR2 YENEEA. CDR3 length: 15 amino acids. V dropped 5 bases and J dropped 1 base, with 14 bases sitting between them. This CDR3 reads CASSPSVGLQETQYF. The CDR3 region has the DNA TGTGCCAGCAGCCCCTCCGTGGGGCTCCAAGAGACCCAGTACTTC.

This chain connects TRBV2 to TRBJ1-2, with D unresolved. Germline CDR1 SNHLY, CDR2 FYNNEI. CDR3 length equals 11 residues. V lost 7 bases and J lost 4, with 7 bases in between. CDR3 in DNA: TGTGCCAGCATCCGGAGCTATGGCTACACCTTC. Protein product: CASIRSYGYTF. Drawing the rest from reference TRBV2 and TRBJ1-2, the complete variable domain is EPEVTQTPSHQVTQMGQEVILRCVPISNHLYFYWYRQILGQKVEFLVSFYNNEISEKSEIFDDQFSVERPDGSNFTLKIRSTKLEDSAMYFCASIRSYGYTFGSGTRLTVV.

The rearrangement joins TRBV20-1 to TRBJ1-2; D gene unclear. Trimming took off 3 bases at V and 3 bases at J, with 5 bases between the two ends. The CDR3 is 11 residues long. Per the germline V gene, CDR1 is DFQATT and CDR2 is SNEGSKA (reference sequence). The CDR3 DNA sequence: TGCAGTGCTAGTCGGGACTATGGCTACACCTTC. Protein sequence: CSASRDYGYTF.

This sequence joins TRBV7-9 and TRBJ1-2; no clear D. V lost 5 bases and J 7 bases, leaving 11 bases between the germline ends. This CDR3 has 12 amino acids. Germline CDR1 reads SEHNR; CDR2 reads FQNEAQ (reference sequence). DNA of the CDR3: TGTGCCAGCAGCCCTCCTCTGAGTGGCTACACCTTC. It translates to CASSPPLSGYTF.

This sequence joins TRBV27 and TRBJ2-5, with 8 nucleotides matching TRBD2. V shed 2 bases, J shed 5 bases, and the junction held 4 bases outside the gene matches. Per the germline V gene, CDR1 is MNHEY and CDR2 is SMNVEV (reference sequence). CDR3 length equals 14 residues. In DNA, the CDR3 is TGTGCCAGCAGTTTAGCGGGGGGCGGCGAGACCCAGTACTTC. This gives the protein CASSLAGGGETQYF.

The V gene is TRBV10-3, the J gene TRBJ2-7, with TRBD1 as a possible D gene (5 bases). Between the trimmed V and J ends, which lost 6 bases and 6 bases, there was a span of 12 bases. Germline CDR1 ENHRY, CDR2 SYGVKD. This CDR3 has 12 amino acids. The CDR3 bases are TGTGCCATCAGCCAATGGACATTCGAGCAGTACTTC. Its translation: CAISQWTFEQYF.

The chain combines TRBV5-5 with TRBJ1-2; D is unclear. Germline CDR1 and CDR2: SGHKS and YYEKEE (reference sequence). The CDR3 extends over 13 amino acids. V lost 0 bases and J 7 bases, leaving 10 bases between the germline ends. As DNA, the CDR3 is TGTGCCAGCAGCTTGGAGGGAACGGGTGGCTACACCTTC. Translation gives CASSLEGTGGYTF.

This rearrangement joins TRBV13 to TRBJ2-7; TRBD1 might be the D (6 bases). Trimming pared 3 bases from V and 0 bases from J, leaving 15 bases between. The length of the CDR3 is 16 residues. CDR1 PRHDT and CDR2 FYEKMQ come from the germline V gene (reference sequence). The CDR3 DNA sequence: TGTGCCAGCAGCTTGGCCGGGGACACCCACTCCTACGAGCAGTACTTC. The encoded protein is CASSLAGDTHSYEQYF.

Comment on this clone: Other DNA sequences from this sample encode an identical CDR3 as well. The CDR3 DNA reads TGTGCCATTAGGGGACAGGGGAACACTGAAGCTTTCTTT. This gives the protein CAIRGQGNTEAFF. V and J are TRBV10-3 and TRBJ1-1; 9 bases are a match to TRBD1. The germline V gene has CDR1 ENHRY and CDR2 SYGVKD. The CDR3 extends over 13 amino acids. The V gene end was trimmed by 9 bases and the J gene end by 1 base; junction bases not matched to a gene: 3.

About this clone itself: Other DNA variants within this sample encode the same CDR3. V gene TRBV6-5 combines with J gene TRBJ2-5; unclear D gene. Germline lookup yields CDR1 MNHEY and CDR2 SVGAGI. CDR3 size: 11 residues. The V end was cut by 4 bases, the J end by 5 bases, with 5 bases between. CDR3 sequence (DNA): TGTGCCAGCAGTTCCCGGGAGACCCAGTACTTC. As protein: CASSSRETQYF.

The V call is TRBV13, the J call TRBJ2-5; 14 bases match TRBD2. The germline gives CDR1 PRHDT, CDR2 FYEKMQ (reference sequence). The CDR3 is 17 residues long. J was trimmed by 5 bases and V by 4 bases; bases with no gene match: 9. The DNA of the CDR3 is TGTGCCAGCAGCTCGGGACTAGCGGGGGCCGGGTGGGAGACCCAGTACTTC. Amino acid sequence: CASSSGLAGAGWETQYF.

The J gene is TRBJ2-3, the V gene TRBV6-1; TRBD2 aligns across 11 bases. The CDR3 is 14 amino acids. CDR1 is MNHNS and CDR2 is SASEGT in the germline V gene. V was pared by 6 bases and J by 5 bases, with 4 bases of the junction left unmatched. The CDR3 loop reads CASRLAGAGDTQYF. DNA of the CDR3: TGTGCCAGCAGACTAGCGGGAGCGGGAGATACGCAGTATTTT.

The chain has TRBV6-5 and TRBJ2-3; a possible D gene is TRBD2 (6 bases). Germline assignment: CDR1 MNHEY and CDR2 SVGAGI. CDR3 length equals 14 residues. Between the trimmed V and J ends, which lost 4 bases and 0 bases, there was a span of 8 bases. The CDR3 loop is CASSWEASTDTQYF. The CDR3 region has the DNA TGTGCCAGCAGTTGGGAGGCTAGCACAGATACGCAGTATTTT.

The chain carries TRBV4-1 and TRBJ1-1, with 7 bases matching TRBD1. Germline CDR1 reads MGHRA; CDR2 reads YSYEKL. Trimming cost V 4 bases and J 3 bases; bases outside gene matches: 8. The length of the CDR3 is 15 residues. CDR3 coding DNA: TGCGCCAGCAGCCGACAGGGTGCGGTGGACACTGAAGCTTTCTTT. Protein product: CASSRQGAVDTEAFF.

V is TRBV5-4 and J is TRBJ2-1, with 13 bases aligning to TRBD2. CDR3 size: 18 residues. The ends lost 4 bases at V and 3 bases at J; junction bases unmatched: 10. Germline V gene lookup returns CDR1 SGHNT and CDR2 YYREEE (reference sequence). CDR3 residues: CASSGAGTSGTIYNEQFF. The CDR3 DNA sequence: TGTGCCAGCAGCGGGGCGGGGACTAGCGGGACGATCTACAATGAGCAGTTCTTC. The full variable domain, rest sourced from reference TRBV5-4 and TRBJ2-1, is ETGVTQSPTHLIKTRGQQVTLRCSSQSGHNTVSWYQQALGQGPQFIFQYYREEENGRGNFPPRFSGLQFPNYSSELNVNALELDDSALYLCASSGAGTSGTIYNEQFFGPGTRLTVL.

The chain links TRBV27 to TRBJ2-2; 12 nucleotides agree with TRBD2. This CDR3 region has 20 residues. The germline V gene encodes CDR1 MNHEY and CDR2 SMNVEV (reference sequence). V was pared by 5 bases and J by 8 bases, with 21 bases of the junction left unmatched. CDR3 sequence (DNA): TGTGCCAGCAGTCGACGGACTTTGACTAGCGGGAGTCCCAGGGGGGGGGAGCTGTTTTTT. Amino acid sequence: CASSRRTLTSGSPRGGELFF.

The rearrangement joins TRBV5-4 to TRBJ2-2; 7 bases agree with TRBD1. The trim removed 4 bases at V and 0 bases at J, leaving 6 bases unmatched. Germline loops: CDR1 SGHNT, CDR2 YYREEE (reference sequence). The CDR3 extends over 16 amino acids. CDR3 region: CASSLLTGTNTGELFF. For the CDR3, the DNA is TGTGCCAGCAGCCTACTGACAGGGACGAACACCGGGGAGCTGTTTTTT.

The chain couples TRBV6-5 to TRBJ2-7; a weak D match, TRBD1 (6 bases). Deletions cut 2 bases from V and 6 bases from J, with 20 bases between. The CDR3 spans 16 residues. The germline CDR1 and CDR2 sequences are MNHEY and SVGAGI. DNA of the CDR3: TGTGCCAGCAGTTACGTTACCGGGACAAGTCCGAGCGAGCAGTACTTC. Translation gives CASSYVTGTSPSEQYF.

The chain carries TRBV6-6 and TRBJ2-7, with 8 positions matching TRBD1. From germline, CDR1 is MNHNY and CDR2 SVGAGI (reference sequence). This CDR3 has 15 amino acids. After removal of 2 bases from V and 5 bases from J, the junction contained 8 bases not matched to a gene. CDR3 protein: CASSYRAGGMDEQYF. As DNA, the CDR3 is TGTGCCAGCAGTTACCGGGCAGGGGGCATGGACGAGCAGTACTTC.

This sequence joins TRBV5-1 and TRBJ1-4; TRBD1 might be the D (6 bases). With 2 bases removed from V and 8 bases from J, the gap between germline ends came to 16 bases. CDR3 length: 15 residues. CDR1 is SGHRS, CDR2 YFSETQ, per germline. The CDR3 DNA follows: TGCGCCAGCAGCTTACAGGGAGGCAATAGGGAAAAACTGTTTTTT. Translating gives CASSLQGGNREKLFF.

The V and J genes are TRBV5-1 and TRBJ2-3, with D unresolved. The CDR3 spans 15 residues. V was trimmed by 2 bases and J by 1 base, leaving 11 bases between them. Germline V gene lookup returns CDR1 SGHRS and CDR2 YFSETQ. The CDR3 region has the DNA TGCGCCAGCAGCTTCGTGGGAAGAGGCACAGATACGCAGTATTTT. Amino acids: CASSFVGRGTDTQYF.

The chain joins TRBV7-9 to TRBJ2-5; TRBD1 is a possible D gene (6 bases). Germline CDR1 and CDR2: SEHNR and FQNEAQ (reference sequence). V was shortened by 4 bases and J by 2 bases, with 23 bases between the two germline ends. The CDR3 length is 18 residues. As DNA, the CDR3 is TGTGCCAGCAGCTGGCAAGGGAGCAGCGGACAGAAACAAGAGACCCAGTACTTC. This gives the protein CASSWQGSSGQKQETQYF.